One and the same sample provided the 20 T cell receptor beta chains below, sequenced in a study of blood T cell repertoires in COVID-19. Data came from immunoSEQ multiplex PCR; TCRdb stores just in-frame clones and leaves some out. The sample includes 350,000 to 450,000 clones, approximately 90% of them seen just once. Sequenced sample: peripheral blood. These receptors all stem from a middle-aged woman with COVID-19, enrolled during active disease.

CDR3: CASSLTGFHDSNQPQHF. The CDR3 DNA reads TGTGCCAGCAGCTTAACAGGATTCCATGATAGCAATCAGCCCCAGCATTTT. This chain joins TRBV7-2 and TRBJ1-5; maybe TRBD1 (5 bases). The ends were cut back, 2 bases at V and 0 bases at J, with 14 bases in the middle. CDR3 size: 17 residues. Per germline, CDR1 SGHTA and CDR2 FQGNSA.

The gene calls are TRBV2 and TRBJ2-3; D is perhaps TRBD1 (6 bases). The germline V gene encodes CDR1 SNHLY and CDR2 FYNNEI. V was clipped by 10 bases and J by 0 bases, with 14 bases between them. The CDR3 consists of 14 residues. CDR3 coding DNA: TGTGCCATTGGACAGACGATTAGCACAGATACGCAGTATTTT. Translating gives CAIGQTISTDTQYF.

The rearrangement joins TRBV11-2 to TRBJ2-7; D is possibly TRBD1 (7 bases). V was trimmed by 5 bases and J by 4 bases, leaving 21 bases between them. CDR1 and CDR2 from the germline V gene are SGHAT and FQNNGV. This CDR3 has 16 residues. The chain's CDR3 is CASSPPRTGRGYEQYF. CDR3 nucleotide sequence: TGTGCCAGCAGCCCACCCCGGACAGGCCGGGGGTACGAGCAGTACTTC.

V gene TRBV9 combines with J gene TRBJ1-1; 7 nucleotides agree with TRBD1. Germline CDR1 SGDLS, CDR2 YYNGEE. The trim removed 4 bases at V and 2 bases at J, leaving 8 bases unmatched. This CDR3 region has 15 residues. The CDR3 sequence is CASSPAGQRNTEAFF. CDR3 nucleotides: TGTGCCAGCAGCCCTGCGGGACAGAGAAACACTGAAGCTTTCTTT.

CDR3 DNA sequence: TGCAGCGTTGCGGCGGCTAGCCGCACCTACGAGCAGTACTTC. Protein product: CSVAAASRTYEQYF. This rearrangement joins TRBV29-1 to TRBJ2-7; weak D call: TRBD2 (5 bases). Germline-derived CDR1 and CDR2 are SQVTM and ANQGSEA. V lost 4 bases and J lost 2, with 15 bases in between. This CDR3 has 14 amino acids.

This clone was detected ten times or more. V gene TRBV25-1 combines with J gene TRBJ1-5; a possible D gene is TRBD1 (5 bases). Germline V gene sequence: CDR1 MGHDK, CDR2 SYGVNS. The CDR3 covers 16 residues. The V gene lost 1 base and the J gene lost 4 bases, with 14 bases spanning the gap. The CDR3 DNA reads as TGTGCCAGCAGTGAATGGGGCAGGGAAGGGAATCAGCCCCAGCATTTT. Its translation is CASSEWGREGNQPQHF.

The chain joins TRBV12-3 or TRBV12-4 to TRBJ1-3; no definite D call. The CDR3 contains 13 residues. Trimming cost V 3 bases and J 1 base, with 4 bases left between them. The CDR3 spells CASSLTSGNTIYF. In DNA form, the CDR3 reads TGTGCCAGCAGTTTGACATCTGGAAACACCATATATTTT.

This clone was recorded a few times. J is TRBJ2-7 and V is TRBV30; the D gene is possibly TRBD2 (5 bases). The CDR3 has 14 residues. Per germline, CDR1 GTSNPN and CDR2 SVGIG (reference sequence). Trimming left V 0 bases short and J 4 bases short, with 13 bases between. In DNA, the CDR3 is TGTGCCTGGAGTGTACGGGGTAGCGCTTACGAGCAGTACTTC. Its translation is CAWSVRGSAYEQYF.

The chain links TRBV7-3 to TRBJ2-3, with 9 nucleotides matching TRBD2. Germline CDR1 reads SGHTA; CDR2 reads FQGTGA. The CDR3 has 16 residues. V shed 2 bases and J 5 bases; nucleotides not matched to a gene: 8. This CDR3 reads CASSLGVAGEQDTQYF. For the CDR3, the DNA is TGTGCCAGCAGCTTAGGTGTAGCGGGAGAGCAAGATACGCAGTATTTT.

V usage is TRBV7-9 and J usage is TRBJ1-2, with TRBD1 matching over 9 bases. Unmatched junction bases numbered 9, after V lost 5 bases and J lost 8 bases. The CDR3 length is 14 residues. CDR1 and CDR2 from the germline V gene are SEHNR and FQNEAQ (reference sequence). The CDR3 nucleotides read TGTGCCAGCAGCCCCGGGACAGGGACGTGGGGCTACACCTTC. Translating gives CASSPGTGTWGYTF.

This clone has just one count. V and J are TRBV7-2 and TRBJ1-2; D may be TRBD1 (6 bases). The V gene lost 2 bases and the J gene lost 5 bases, with 9 bases spanning the gap. The germline V gene encodes CDR1 SGHTA and CDR2 FQGNSA. The CDR3 is made up of 13 amino acids. CDR3 bases: TGTGCCAGCAGCTTAAACCAGGGGTATGGCTACACCTTC. This sequence encodes CASSLNQGYGYTF.

The chain joins TRBV9 to TRBJ2-7; no clear D gene. Looked up from germline, CDR1 is SGDLS and CDR2 is YYNGEE. The V gene lost 2 bases and the J gene lost 2 bases, with 14 bases spanning the gap. This CDR3 comprises 15 residues. As DNA, the CDR3 is TGTGCCAGCAGCGTGAAGACTGAGCTTACCTACGAGCAGTACTTC. Its translation: CASSVKTELTYEQYF. Full variable domain (missing parts from reference TRBV9 and TRBJ2-7): DSGVTQTPKHLITATGQRVTLRCSPRSGDLSVYWYQQSLDQGLQFLIQYYNGEERAKGNILERFSAQQFPDLHSELNLSSLELGDSALYFCASSVKTELTYEQYFGPGTRLTVT.

The chain uses TRBV27 and TRBJ1-5, with D uncertain. CDR3 length equals 15 residues. V was trimmed by 2 bases and J by 1 base, leaving 9 bases between them. Per germline, CDR1 MNHEY and CDR2 SMNVEV (reference sequence). The CDR3 bases are TGTGCCAGCAGTTTAATTTCAGGAAGCAATCAGCCCCAGCATTTT. Translated: CASSLISGSNQPQHF.

This clone was seen just once. The rearrangement uses TRBV5-1 and TRBJ1-1; perhaps TRBD1 as D (5 bases). The CDR3 loop spans 13 amino acids. Trimming pared 2 bases from V and 8 bases from J, leaving 13 bases between. Germline CDR1 and CDR2: SGHRS and YFSETQ. The CDR3 reads CASSLRQTQEAFF. The CDR3 bases are TGCGCCAGCAGCTTAAGACAGACCCAGGAAGCTTTCTTT.

The chain joins TRBV7-2 to TRBJ1-5; 7 positions match TRBD1. Germline values: CDR1 SGHTA, CDR2 FQGNSA. This CDR3 has 15 amino acids. With V trimmed by 4 bases and J by 2 bases, 5 bases remained unmatched. The CDR3 region is CASSSQGVGNQPQHF. DNA of the CDR3: TGTGCCAGCAGCTCCCAGGGGGTTGGCAATCAGCCCCAGCATTTT.

J is TRBJ2-7 and V is TRBV24-1, with D maybe TRBD1 (6 bases). Deletions cut 0 bases from V and 2 bases from J, with 10 bases between. Germline V gene lookup returns CDR1 KGHDR and CDR2 SFDVKD. The CDR3 is 15 residues long. CDR3 sequence (DNA): TGTGCCACCAGTGATTTGAGACAGGCCCCCTACGAGCAGTACTTC. This gives the protein CATSDLRQAPYEQYF.

The chain carries TRBV7-9 and TRBJ1-4; a weak D match, TRBD1 (5 bases). V was pared by 5 bases and J by 9 bases, with 10 bases between. Looked up from germline, CDR1 is SEHNR and CDR2 is FQNEAQ (reference sequence). This CDR3 is built from 12 residues. CDR3 protein: CASSLGAQKLFF. DNA for the CDR3: TGTGCCAGCAGCCTAGGGGCTCAAAAACTGTTTTTT.

J is TRBJ2-1 and V is TRBV5-1; D perhaps matches TRBD2 (6 bases). V was clipped by 0 bases and J by 4 bases, with 14 bases between them. CDR3 length equals 16 residues. Per germline, CDR1 SGHRS and CDR2 YFSETQ. The CDR3 DNA is TGCGCCAGCAGCTTGGAGGGGATAGCGGTTTACAATGAGCAGTTCTTC. Translated: CASSLEGIAVYNEQFF. Based on the CDR3 plus reference TRBV5-1 and TRBJ2-1, the full variable domain is KAGVTQTPRYLIKTRGQQVTLSCSPISGHRSVSWYQQTPGQGLQFLFEYFSETQRNKGNFPGRFSGRQFSNSRSEMNVSTLELGDSALYLCASSLEGIAVYNEQFFGPGTRLTVL.

This clone came up a few times. The chain uses TRBV7-3 and TRBJ2-6, with D perhaps matching TRBD2 (5 bases). The germline CDR1 and CDR2 sequences are SGHTA and FQGTGA. The CDR3 has 16 amino acids. V was cut by 2 bases and J by 0 bases, with 8 bases left in between. CDR3 bases: TGTGCCAGCAGCTTAGTCGGAGGCTCTGGGGCCAACGTCCTGACTTTC. It yields the protein CASSLVGGSGANVLTF.

The chain recombines TRBV27 with TRBJ1-1; TRBD1 is a possible D gene (6 bases). The V end was cut by 2 bases, the J end by 7 bases, with 11 bases between. Germline CDR1 is MNHEY and CDR2 is SMNVEV (reference sequence). The CDR3 has 13 residues. The CDR3 protein is CASSLDRNVEAFF. The CDR3 DNA reads TGTGCCAGCAGTTTAGACAGGAACGTTGAAGCTTTCTTT.